These 25 T cell receptor beta chains originate from one sample sequenced in a study of post-analysis software for immune sequencing data. Their antigens remain unidentified. Study-wide findings and caveats: TRBV segments more frequent in patients than in controls numbered a few and included TRBV5-6, TRBV5-1 and TRBV20-1.

TCR beta libraries were prepared from cDNA with unique molecular identifiers. Each CDR3 protein gets one entry after TCRdb re-called the PCR reads with MiXCR. The sample gives 700,000 to 800,000 distinct CDR3 sequences, around 27% of which show up once; approximately 0.55% is in the top ten. Sample: blood. All receptors derive from a girl between 5 and 17 years old with multiple sclerosis.

CDR3 sequence (DNA): TGTGCCAGCAGTTTAGTTGTCTGGAAGAACACCGGGGAGCTGTTTTTT. As protein: CASSLVVWKNTGELFF. The chain is built from TRBV12-3 or TRBV12-4 and TRBJ2-2; no definite D call. V shed 1 base and J shed 1 base, with 10 bases lying between them. The CDR3 length is 16 residues.

This sequence joins TRBV6-6 and TRBJ2-1, with no clear D. The length of the CDR3 is 12 residues. The V and J ends lost 2 bases and 5 bases respectively, with 4 bases between them. Per the germline V gene, CDR1 is MNHNY and CDR2 is SVGAGI (reference sequence). The CDR3 reads CASSYNNNEQFF. Here the CDR3 DNA reads TGTGCCAGCAGTTACAATAACAATGAGCAGTTCTTC.

V usage is TRBV6-1 and J usage is TRBJ1-1, with no clear D. The CDR3 is 14 amino acids. V was shortened by 6 bases and J by 0 bases, with 11 bases between the two germline ends. Germline CDR1 reads MNHNS; CDR2 reads SASEGT. Here the CDR3 reads CASSLRSMNTEAFF. DNA for the CDR3: TGTGCCAGCAGCCTCAGGTCGATGAACACTGAAGCTTTCTTT.

This clonotype was recorded many times. V gene TRBV4-1 combines with J gene TRBJ2-5; 8 positions match TRBD1. V dropped 4 bases and J dropped 9; count of bases not matched to a gene: 16. Germline V gives CDR1 MGHRA, CDR2 YSYEKL. CDR3 length equals 16 residues. CDR3: CASSLLPGQAAVAQYF. DNA for the CDR3: TGCGCCAGCAGCCTCTTACCGGGACAGGCAGCGGTTGCCCAGTACTTC.

This clonotype was observed many times. V gene TRBV9 combines with J gene TRBJ2-3, with 8 bases lining up with TRBD2. From germline, CDR1 is SGDLS and CDR2 YYNGEE. V lost 0 bases, J lost 3 bases, and 6 bases stayed unmatched. The CDR3 runs to 16 residues. DNA of the CDR3: TGTGCCAGCAGCGTAGGTGCGGGAGGTGTAACAGATACGCAGTATTTT. As protein: CASSVGAGGVTDTQYF.

The rearrangement uses TRBV6-6 and TRBJ2-5; no firm D call. The CDR3 has 14 residues. Trimming cost V 2 bases and J 5 bases, with 12 bases left between them. CDR1 and CDR2 from the germline V gene are MNHNY and SVGAGI (reference sequence). The CDR3 is CASSYLGLVETQYF. CDR3 DNA: TGTGCCAGCAGTTACCTAGGGCTGGTGGAGACCCAGTACTTC.

CDR3 sequence (DNA): TGTGCCAGCAGTACGGTGGCCTGGGCTTTCTTT. Protein: CASSTVAWAFF. This rearrangement joins TRBV6-1 to TRBJ1-1; D is ambiguous. The CDR3 contains 11 residues. The V gene lost 5 bases and the J gene lost 11 bases, with 12 bases spanning the gap. The germline CDR1 and CDR2 sequences are MNHNS and SASEGT.

A few counts support this clonotype. The genes are TRBV7-2 and TRBJ1-3, with D unresolved. Trimming cost V 1 base and J 0 bases, with 7 bases left between them. Germline V gene lookup returns CDR1 SGHTA and CDR2 FQGNSA. The CDR3 spans 15 residues. CDR3 nucleotide sequence: TGTGCCAGCAGCTTAGGGACCATCTCTGGAAACACCATATATTTT. Translation gives CASSLGTISGNTIYF.

This chain uses TRBV7-9 with TRBJ2-3; D possibly corresponds to TRBD2 (6 bases). Germline CDR1 SEHNR, CDR2 FQNEAQ (reference sequence). The CDR3 spans 15 residues. The V gene lost 3 bases and the J gene lost 3 bases, with 13 bases spanning the gap. The CDR3 sequence: CASSFSGWGTDTQYF. Here the CDR3 DNA reads TGTGCCAGCAGCTTTAGCGGTTGGGGGACAGATACGCAGTATTTT.

This clonotype has more than one count but fewer than ten. Germline and junction disagree at one end, which may indicate a read error. This chain links TRBV20-1 with TRBJ1-6; D gene unclear. Germline assignment: CDR1 DFQATT and CDR2 SNEGSKA (reference sequence). The CDR3 length is 11 residues. Written as DNA, the CDR3 is TGCAGTGCTAGCCCGGATTCACCCCGCCACTTT. It specifies CSASPDSPRHF.

The chain uses TRBV28 and TRBJ2-7; D may correspond to TRBD1 or TRBD2 (6 bases each). Germline CDR1 is MDHEN and CDR2 is SYDVKM. The CDR3 spans 14 residues. The ends were cut back, 1 base at V and 5 bases at J, with 12 bases in the middle. For the CDR3, the DNA is TGTGCCAGCAGTTTATCGGGGGCCAGCGACGAGCAGTACTTC. This encodes CASSLSGASDEQYF.

The rearrangement uses TRBV20-1 and TRBJ1-5; 8 bases align to TRBD1. Germline CDR1 reads DFQATT; CDR2 reads SNEGSKA (reference sequence). This CDR3 has 16 amino acids. V dropped 7 bases and J dropped 0; count of bases not matched to a gene: 11. CDR3 protein: CSGNPGTGDSNQPQHF. For the CDR3, the DNA is TGCAGTGGGAATCCCGGGACAGGAGATAGCAATCAGCCCCAGCATTTT.

This clonotype appeared a few times. The gene calls are TRBV5-5 and TRBJ2-3; D remains ambiguous. The CDR3 has 12 residues. Trimming took off 1 base at V and 7 bases at J, with 7 bases between the two ends. Germline V gene data show CDR1 as SGHKS and CDR2 as YYEKEE (reference sequence). CDR3 bases: TGTGCCAGCAGCTTGAGTCGGAATACGCAGTATTTT. Encoded protein: CASSLSRNTQYF.

As for this clonotype: One end of the junction fails to match germline, which may point to a read error. This sequence joins TRBV6-5 and TRBJ2-7; tentatively, D is TRBD1 (6 bases). This CDR3 has 13 residues. In germline, CDR1 is MNHEY, CDR2 SVGAGI. This CDR3 reads CASRSRGLYEQHF. The CDR3 nucleotides read TGTGCCAGCAGGAGCAGGGGTCTCTACGAGCAGCACTTC.

This clonotype was observed a single time. The chain employs TRBV6-6 and TRBJ2-7; TRBD2 matches 12 bases. The V segment lost 1 base and the J segment 7 bases; nucleotides outside the gene matches: 11. The length of the CDR3 is 17 residues. The germline V gene has CDR1 MNHNY and CDR2 SVGAGI (reference sequence). As DNA, the CDR3 is TGTGCCAGCAGTTACTGGACTAGCGGGGTGAGGATAAATGAGCAGTACTTC. Translated, it gives CASSYWTSGVRINEQYF.

This chain links TRBV6-1 with TRBJ2-4; no clear D gene. The V end lost 4 bases, the J end lost 1 base, and 14 bases lay between the germline ends. Germline values: CDR1 MNHNS, CDR2 SASEGT. This CDR3 has 16 residues. CDR3 in DNA: TGTGCCAGCAGTGGCCCCAGTATGCGCGCCAAAAACATTCAGTACTTC. This gives the protein CASSGPSMRAKNIQYF.

This clonotype was counted between two and nine times. The V call is TRBV15, the J call TRBJ1-2; tentatively, D is TRBD1 (5 bases). The germline gives CDR1 LNHNV, CDR2 YYDKDF (reference sequence). V gave up 6 bases and J gave up 0 bases, with 11 bases separating them. This CDR3 comprises 14 residues. This CDR3 reads CATREGSTNYGYTF. Here the CDR3 DNA reads TGTGCCACCAGGGAGGGGAGCACTAACTATGGCTACACCTTC.

This clonotype showed up many times. The chain recombines TRBV12-3 or TRBV12-4 with TRBJ2-6, with D possibly being TRBD2 (5 bases). The CDR3 is made up of 15 amino acids. V dropped 3 bases and J dropped 4 bases, with 10 bases sitting between them. CDR3 DNA sequence: TGTGCCAGCAGTTTGAGGACTTCGGGGGCCAACGTCCTGACTTTC. Residues: CASSLRTSGANVLTF.

This clonotype was seen only a few times. The chain combines TRBV7-9 with TRBJ2-2, with TRBD2 matching over 9 bases. The CDR3 loop spans 15 amino acids. V dropped 3 bases and J dropped 7; count of bases not matched to a gene: 6. Germline CDR1 and CDR2: SEHNR and FQNEAQ (reference sequence). The DNA of the CDR3 is TGTGCCAGCAGCTTCCGGCTAGCGGGAAGCGGGGAGCTGTTTTTT. It is translated as CASSFRLAGSGELFF. Based on the CDR3 plus reference TRBV7-9 and TRBJ2-2, the full variable domain is DTGVSQNPRHKITKRGQNVTFRCDPISEHNRLYWYRQTLGQGPEFLTYFQNEAQLEKSRLLSDRFSAERPKGSFSTLEIQRTEQGDSAMYLCASSFRLAGSGELFFGEGSRLTVL.

The genes are TRBV10-3 and TRBJ2-3; no clear D gene. The CDR3 sequence is 16 residues long. Looked up from germline, CDR1 is ENHRY and CDR2 is SYGVKD. Trimming removed 5 bases from V and 0 bases from J, with 15 bases in between. The CDR3 spells CAISRDTAPSTDTQYF. CDR3 bases: TGTGCCATCAGTCGAGATACTGCACCTAGCACAGATACGCAGTATTTT.

This clonotype was observed many times. The chain's CDR3 is CASSPPGTAYEQYF. DNA for the CDR3: TGTGCCAGCAGTCCCCCGGGGACAGCCTACGAGCAGTACTTC. V gene TRBV6-5 combines with J gene TRBJ2-7; the match to TRBD1 covers 7 bases. J gave up 2 bases and V 5 bases, and 6 bases lay outside the gene matches. CDR3 length equals 14 residues. Germline assignment: CDR1 MNHEY and CDR2 SVGAGI.

The count of this clonotype is one. One junction end does not reproduce the germline sequence, and a read error may be involved. The genes are TRBV4-1 and TRBJ2-4, with 8 bases aligning to TRBD1. CDR1 and CDR2 (germline): MGHRA, YSYEKL. The CDR3 sequence is 16 residues long. CDR3 nucleotide sequence: TGCGCCAGCAGCCTAACGGGGACAGGTCCCTCAAGTCTCTCGGTCTTC. Amino acid sequence: CASSLTGTGPSSLSVF.

J is TRBJ2-5 and V is TRBV7-9, with TRBD1 matching 8 bases. The last part of the DNA fits TRBJ2-7 better; the J call may be wrong. The CDR3 has 15 residues. Germline CDR1 reads SEHNR; CDR2 reads FQNEAQ (reference sequence). CDR3 amino acids: CASSHRGSSAYEQYF. CDR3 nucleotide sequence: TGTGCCAGCAGCCACAGGGGGAGTAGTGCCTACGAGCAGTACTTC.

The chain has TRBV6-6 and TRBJ1-2; D is ambiguous. The V gene lost 7 bases and the J gene lost 4 bases, with 16 bases spanning the gap. This CDR3 contains 14 residues. Germline values: CDR1 MNHNY, CDR2 SVGAGI (reference sequence). In DNA, the CDR3 is TGTGCCAGCACGGTGCCTCAGCTGTTCTATGGCTACACCTTC. Translated, it gives CASTVPQLFYGYTF.

This clonotype was detected once. Written as DNA, the CDR3 is TGCAGTGCCGAGGAAGCCGGGACTGGCTTCAGGCAGTTCTTC. It specifies CSAEEAGTGFRQFF. The chain joins TRBV20-1 to TRBJ2-1, with a possible D match to TRBD2 (6 bases). The CDR3 loop spans 14 amino acids. V dropped 6 bases and J dropped 12 bases, with 24 bases sitting between them. Germline V gene data show CDR1 as DFQATT and CDR2 as SNEGSKA (reference sequence).